These 7 T cell receptor beta chains came from one sample sequenced in a study of neurological immune-mediated disorders. TCRdb reanalysed the 5' RACE reads using MiXCR and keeps one entry per CDR3 protein. The sample has about 65,000 distinct CDR3 sequences; 4.1% are singletons. The sample was PBMCs. Every receptor here comes from a man aged 45 to 65 with multiple sclerosis.

This sequence joins TRBV5-1 and TRBJ2-5, with 10 bases lining up with TRBD2. The CDR3 is made up of 15 amino acids. Losses at the gene ends were 5 bases for V and 5 bases for J; bases not matched to a gene: 9. Germline V lookup: CDR1 SGHRS, CDR2 YFSETQ. The CDR3 reads CASSSSGGAGETQYF. CDR3 DNA: TGCGCCAGCAGTTCCAGCGGGGGGGCCGGTGAGACCCAGTACTTC.

In its sample, this clonotype was seen many times. The V gene is TRBV20-1, the J gene TRBJ2-3, with D possibly being TRBD1 (5 bases). V lost 6 bases to trimming and J lost 2 bases, with 21 bases between them. Germline CDR1 DFQATT, CDR2 SNEGSKA (reference sequence). This CDR3 is built from 16 residues. The CDR3: CSAPAATRANTDTQYF. In DNA, the CDR3 is TGCAGTGCCCCTGCGGCAACCAGGGCTAACACAGATACGCAGTATTTT.

This clonotype was counted many times. The gene calls are TRBV7-9 and TRBJ2-3, with D possibly called TRBD1 or TRBD2 (6 bases each). The CDR3 contains 15 residues. Trimming stripped 1 base from V and 7 bases from J, with 15 bases between. Germline CDR1 reads SEHNR; CDR2 reads FQNEAQ (reference sequence). The CDR3 bases are TGTGCCAGCAGCTTAGTCGGGGGCAGCTCCAATACGCAGTATTTT. This gives the protein CASSLVGGSSNTQYF.

The table lists this clonotype with many counts. The J gene is TRBJ1-2, the V gene TRBV2; D gene ambiguous. The V gene's germline CDR1 is SNHLY and CDR2 FYNNEI. V was pared by 6 bases and J by 6 bases, with 20 bases between. CDR3 size: 15 residues. CDR3 protein: CASSPTEGPGHGYTF. The CDR3 DNA reads as TGTGCCAGCAGCCCGACCGAAGGACCTGGGCATGGCTACACCTTC. Based on the CDR3 plus reference TRBV2 and TRBJ1-2, the full variable domain is EPEVTQTPSHQVTQMGQEVILRCVPISNHLYFYWYRQILGQKVEFLVSFYNNEISEKSEIFDDQFSVERPDGSNFTLKIRSTKLEDSAMYFCASSPTEGPGHGYTFGSGTRLTVV.

This clonotype has a count of ten or more. The rearrangement links TRBV10-3 to TRBJ2-1, with D perhaps matching TRBD1 or TRBD2 (6 bases each). Germline-derived CDR1 and CDR2 are ENHRY and SYGVKD. Trimming shortened V by 9 bases and J by 8 bases, and 17 bases separated the two germline ends. The CDR3 has 13 residues. CDR3 nucleotide sequence: TGTGCCATTATGGGGACTCAGGGGTATGAGCAGTTCTTC. It translates to CAIMGTQGYEQFF.

To note about this clonotype: This sequence may be a read error, since a much larger clone differs from it by one base. The chain joins TRBV5-1 to TRBJ2-5; D is ambiguous. Trimming took 0 bases from V and 0 from J, leaving 9 bases between them. The CDR3 runs 15 residues. Germline lookup yields CDR1 SGHRS and CDR2 YFSETQ. In DNA form, the CDR3 reads TGCGCCAGCAGCTTGGTTGTCATTAACCAAGAGACCCAGTACTTC. It translates to CASSLVVINQETQYF. Using reference TRBV5-1 and TRBJ2-5 for the parts outside the CDR3, the full variable domain is KAGVTQTPRYLIKTRGQQVTLSCSPISGHRSVSWYQQTPGQGLQFLFEYFSETQRNKGNFPGRFSGRQFSNSRSEMNVSTLELGDSALYLCASSLVVINQETQYFGPGTRLLVL.

This clonotype was found many times. The V and J genes are TRBV7-6 and TRBJ1-2; a possible D gene is TRBD1 (6 bases). V was clipped by 5 bases and J by 0 bases, with 16 bases between them. This CDR3 comprises 16 residues. Germline assignment: CDR1 SGHVS and CDR2 FNYEAQ. The CDR3 sequence: CASSPVWTATNYGYTF. As DNA, the CDR3 is TGTGCCAGCAGCCCTGTCTGGACAGCGACTAACTATGGCTACACCTTC.